The TCR beta chain under discussion was sequenced for a study of T cells in Graves' hyperthyroidism and ophthalmopathy. General observations from the study: Most clonotypes expanded in thyroid above 0.001 were likewise present in blood.

Regions amplified from RNA transcripts were the TCR beta CDR3 regions. The HTBI primer set was used in a first-round RT-PCR of the TCR CDR3. In TCRdb, the multiplex PCR reads were re-called with MiXCR into one record per CDR3 protein. The sample yields approximately 620,000 distinct CDR3 sequences, more than 15% seen once. This clonotype has a count of ten or more. Its target is unknown. Diagnoses rested on clinical symptoms, serum thyroxine and TRAb, thyroid ultrasound and orbital computed tomography. The CDR3 runs 15 residues. CDR1 and CDR2 (germline): MDHEN, SYDVKM. V trimming: 6 bases; J trimming: 2 bases; junction bases outside the gene matches: 9.

Material: blood. The chain has TRBV28 and TRBJ1-1, with 7 nucleotides matching TRBD1. The clonotype comes from a woman between 35 and 50 years old with Graves' ophthalmopathy. The CDR3 region has the DNA TGTGCCAGCAGCCGGGGGGACAGTTTAAACACTGAAGCTTTCTTT. Protein sequence: CASSRGDSLNTEAFF.